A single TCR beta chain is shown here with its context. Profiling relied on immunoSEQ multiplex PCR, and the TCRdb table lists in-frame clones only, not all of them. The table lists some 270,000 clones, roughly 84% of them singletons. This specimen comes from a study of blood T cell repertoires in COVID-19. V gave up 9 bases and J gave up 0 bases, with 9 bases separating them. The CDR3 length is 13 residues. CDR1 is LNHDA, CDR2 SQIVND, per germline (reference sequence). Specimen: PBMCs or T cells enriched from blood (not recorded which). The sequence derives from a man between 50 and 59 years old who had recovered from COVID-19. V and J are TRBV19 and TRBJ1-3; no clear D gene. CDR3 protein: CASRNSSGNTIYF. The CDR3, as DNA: TGTGCCAGCCGCAATAGCTCTGGAAACACCATATATTTT.